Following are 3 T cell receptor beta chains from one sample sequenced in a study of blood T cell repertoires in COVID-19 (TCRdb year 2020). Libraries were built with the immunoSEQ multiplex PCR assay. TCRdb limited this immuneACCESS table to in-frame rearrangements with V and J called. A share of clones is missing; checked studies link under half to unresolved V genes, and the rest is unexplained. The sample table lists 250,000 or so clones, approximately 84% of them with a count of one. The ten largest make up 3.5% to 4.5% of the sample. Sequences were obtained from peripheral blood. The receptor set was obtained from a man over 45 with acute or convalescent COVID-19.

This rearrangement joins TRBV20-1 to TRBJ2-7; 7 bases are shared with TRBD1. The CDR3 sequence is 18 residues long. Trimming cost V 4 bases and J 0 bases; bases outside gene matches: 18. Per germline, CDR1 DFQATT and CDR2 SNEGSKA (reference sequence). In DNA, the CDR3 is TGCAGTGCTACTGAGACAGGGACCTCTTTCGGGAACTCCTACGAGCAGTACTTC. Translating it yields CSATETGTSFGNSYEQYF.

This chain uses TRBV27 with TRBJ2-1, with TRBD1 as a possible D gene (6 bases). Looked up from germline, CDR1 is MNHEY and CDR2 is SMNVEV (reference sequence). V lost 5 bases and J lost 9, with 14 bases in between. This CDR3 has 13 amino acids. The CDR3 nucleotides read TGTGCCAGCAGTGCCCTGCCCAGGGGTGAGCAGTTCTTC. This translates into CASSALPRGEQFF.

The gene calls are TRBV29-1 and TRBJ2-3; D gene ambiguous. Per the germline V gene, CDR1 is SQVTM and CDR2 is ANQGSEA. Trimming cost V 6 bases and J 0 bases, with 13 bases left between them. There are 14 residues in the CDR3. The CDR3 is CSVDHSGSTDTQYF. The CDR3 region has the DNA TGCAGCGTAGATCACTCGGGTAGCACAGATACGCAGTATTTT.